What follows are 16 T cell receptor beta chains derived from one specimen sequenced in a study of monozygotic twins with inflammatory bowel disease. TCRdb reprocessed the 5' RACE reads and reports one entry per CDR3 protein, with no DNA. This repertoire includes 110,000 to 150,000 distinct CDR3 sequences. Sequencing input: blood. These receptors were taken from a human donor with ulcerative colitis or Crohn's disease, or a healthy co-twin of an affected twin (not recorded which).

The chain is built from TRBV7-9 and TRBJ1-2; no DNA is available, so the TRBD1 call from TCRdb remains unchecked. Germline V CDR1 and CDR2: SEHNR, FQNEAQ (reference sequence). This CDR3 has 14 amino acids. Here the CDR3 reads CASSLAGRGGGYTF.

The chain joins TRBV7-3 to TRBJ2-1; TCRdb's D gene call, TRBD2, goes unchecked for lack of DNA. The germline CDR1 and CDR2 sequences are SGHTA and FQGTGA. The CDR3 spans 15 residues. This CDR3 is CASSYSGASYNEQFF.

The chain couples TRBV15 to TRBJ2-7; the TCRdb D gene call, TRBD2, has no DNA to confirm it. Germline-derived CDR1 and CDR2 are LNHNV and YYDKDF (reference sequence). This CDR3 has 13 residues. CDR3 protein: CATSTAYGYEQYF.

The V gene is TRBV5-1, the J gene TRBJ1-6; no DNA is available, so the TRBD1 call from TCRdb remains unchecked. From germline, CDR1 is SGHRS and CDR2 YFSETQ. This CDR3 has 15 residues. The CDR3 here is CASNPDRLDNSPLHF. Full variable domain (outside the CDR3, taken from reference TRBV5-1 and TRBJ1-6): KAGVTQTPRYLIKTRGQQVTLSCSPISGHRSVSWYQQTPGQGLQFLFEYFSETQRNKGNFPGRFSGRQFSNSRSEMNVSTLELGDSALYLCASNPDRLDNSPLHFGNGTRLTVT.

The chain links TRBV9 to TRBJ2-7; the D gene TCRdb calls, TRBD2, cannot be checked with no DNA. This CDR3 is 15 amino acids long. Per the germline V gene, CDR1 is SGDLS and CDR2 is YYNGEE. CDR3 residues: CASSPRGAGDVEQYF.

V is TRBV4-2 and J is TRBJ2-7; TCRdb returns TRBD2, unconfirmable since there is no DNA. CDR1 and CDR2 (germline): LGHNA, YNFKEQ. This CDR3 has 15 residues. The CDR3 sequence is CASSQAASGGYEQYF.

This chain's CDR3 is CASSSSYRESYNEQFF. The V and J genes are TRBV6-1 and TRBJ2-1; the TCRdb D gene call, TRBD1, has no DNA to confirm it. The germline CDR1 and CDR2 sequences are MNHNS and SASEGT. This CDR3 has 16 amino acids.

The chain links TRBV2 to TRBJ2-7; TCRdb's D gene call, TRBD1, goes unchecked for lack of DNA. Germline V gene data show CDR1 as SNHLY and CDR2 as FYNNEI. The CDR3 is 18 amino acids. The chain's CDR3 is CASKIDVYRTGGIWEQYF.

The genes are TRBV7-6 and TRBJ1-2; TCRdb picks TRBD1, but there is no DNA to check that call. The V gene's germline CDR1 is SGHVS and CDR2 FNYEAQ. CDR3 size: 13 residues. This CDR3 is CASSPGQGYGYTF. Full variable domain (missing parts from reference TRBV7-6 and TRBJ1-2): GAGVSQSPRYKVTKRGQDVALRCDPISGHVSLYWYRQALGQGPEFLTYFNYEAQQDKSGLPNDRFSAERPEGSISTLTIQRTEQRDSAMYRCASSPGQGYGYTFGSGTRLTVV.

The J gene is TRBJ2-1, the V gene TRBV5-1. The CDR3 has 13 amino acids. CDR1 is SGHRS, CDR2 YFSETQ, per germline. CDR3 amino acids: CASSLEYYNEQFF.

The V call is TRBV5-1, the J call TRBJ2-7. The CDR3 runs to 12 residues. Germline V gives CDR1 SGHRS, CDR2 YFSETQ. The CDR3 loop reads CASSPTNYEQYF.

The chain uses TRBV6-2 or TRBV6-3 and TRBJ2-5; without DNA, the TCRdb call of TRBD2 cannot be checked. The CDR3 sequence is 16 residues long. The germline CDR1 and CDR2 sequences are MNHEY and SVGEGT. The CDR3 loop reads CASSSGLAGNQETQYF.

The CDR3 sequence is CASSLLGVAVNTGELFF. The V gene is TRBV27, the J gene TRBJ2-2; the TCRdb call, TRBD1, lacks DNA for checking. This CDR3 is built from 17 residues. Looked up from germline, CDR1 is MNHEY and CDR2 is SMNVEV (reference sequence).

The CDR3 loop reads CSARDLEGNTIYF. This chain connects TRBV20-1 to TRBJ1-3. Germline CDR1 DFQATT, CDR2 SNEGSKA (reference sequence). This CDR3 contains 13 residues.

The chain joins TRBV29-1 to TRBJ2-5; the D call of TRBD2 rests on TCRdb alone, since no DNA is present to check it. Germline CDR1 is SQVTM and CDR2 is ANQGSEA. The CDR3 spans 14 residues. CDR3: CSVAGLATTMAQYF.

V and J are TRBV9 and TRBJ2-7; TCRdb designates TRBD2, a call that cannot be tested without DNA. Looked up from germline, CDR1 is SGDLS and CDR2 is YYNGEE. The CDR3 totals 16 residues. CDR3 loop: CASSVASGRAAYEQYF. The entire variable domain, with the rest obtained from reference TRBV9 and TRBJ2-7, is as follows: DSGVTQTPKHLITATGQRVTLRCSPRSGDLSVYWYQQSLDQGLQFLIQYYNGEERAKGNILERFSAQQFPDLHSELNLSSLELGDSALYFCASSVASGRAAYEQYFGPGTRLTVT.